Shown below are 19 T cell receptor beta chains from a single sample sequenced in a study of identical twins. TCRdb ran MiXCR on the 5' RACE reads and lists one entry per CDR3 protein. The data hold 310,000 or so distinct CDR3 sequences, with 7.5% to 9.5% observed a single time. A further study also used this sample, focusing on yellow fever vaccine responses in identical twins.

The sequencing sample was made of CD8+ T cells sorted from blood. The receptor set was obtained from a woman aged 18-29 years in good health.

This clonotype has a count of ten or more. This chain links TRBV7-6 with TRBJ1-4; TRBD1 matches 10 bases. This CDR3 comprises 18 residues. Losses at the gene ends were 1 base for V and 0 bases for J; bases not matched to a gene: 5. Germline-derived CDR1 and CDR2 are SGHVS and FNYEAQ. CDR3 DNA: TGTGCCAGCAGCTTAGGGCCGGGACAGGGGACAACTAATGAAAAACTGTTTTTT. It translates to CASSLGPGQGTTNEKLFF.

The J gene is TRBJ1-1, the V gene TRBV7-9, with TRBD1 matching over 7 bases. Germline V gene sequence: CDR1 SEHNR, CDR2 FQNEAQ (reference sequence). The CDR3 is 16 amino acids. V was clipped by 1 base and J by 4 bases; unmatched bases: 9. The CDR3 sequence: CASSLGKGAPGTEAFF. The CDR3 coding sequence is TGTGCCAGCAGCTTAGGGAAGGGGGCCCCAGGCACTGAAGCTTTCTTT. The complete variable domain, with remaining parts taken from reference TRBV7-9 and TRBJ1-1, reads DTGVSQNPRHKITKRGQNVTFRCDPISEHNRLYWYRQTLGQGPEFLTYFQNEAQLEKSRLLSDRFSAERPKGSFSTLEIQRTEQGDSAMYLCASSLGKGAPGTEAFFGQGTRLTVV.

This clonotype was counted at least ten times. This chain joins TRBV10-3 and TRBJ2-7; the match to TRBD1 covers 7 bases. This CDR3 comprises 12 residues. The germline CDR1 and CDR2 sequences are ENHRY and SYGVKD. The junction had 4 bases not matched to a gene; V was cut back by 9 bases and J by 2 bases. The CDR3 DNA sequence: TGTGCCATAGGGACAGCTACCTACGAGCAGTACTTC. It is translated as CAIGTATYEQYF.

The chain recombines TRBV19 with TRBJ2-5, with D hard to call. Trimming took 6 bases from V and 5 from J, leaving 19 bases between them. The germline gives CDR1 LNHDA, CDR2 SQIVND (reference sequence). The CDR3 is 15 residues long. The CDR3 DNA reads as TGTGCCAGTAGCACCATGCCCTCTAGTGGCGAGACCCAGTACTTC. Protein: CASSTMPSSGETQYF.

This chain connects TRBV20-1 to TRBJ1-2, with unresolved D. Germline values: CDR1 DFQATT, CDR2 SNEGSKA (reference sequence). The length of the CDR3 is 14 residues. V was shortened by 2 bases and J by 4 bases, with 14 bases between the two germline ends. This CDR3 is CSARLRTDAYGYTF. CDR3 coding DNA: TGCAGTGCTAGACTCCGGACGGATGCCTATGGCTACACCTTC.

Ten or more counts support this clonotype. This CDR3 is CASSLSAPDGLQETQYF. In nucleotides, the CDR3 is TGTGCCAGCAGCTTATCGGCCCCGGACGGACTCCAAGAGACCCAGTACTTC. The rearrangement joins TRBV7-9 to TRBJ2-5, with D perhaps matching TRBD2 (5 bases). Germline V gene data show CDR1 as SEHNR and CDR2 as FQNEAQ (reference sequence). V was shortened by 2 bases and J by 1 base, with 17 bases between the two germline ends. CDR3 length equals 17 residues.

The chain recombines TRBV5-1 with TRBJ2-7, with 8 bases that match TRBD1. V was pared by 0 bases and J by 0 bases, with 8 bases of the junction left unmatched. The CDR3 is 17 residues long. Germline CDR1 SGHRS, CDR2 YFSETQ. DNA of the CDR3: TGCGCCAGCAGCTTGGCCTATGACAGGGGAAGCTCCTACGAGCAGTACTTC. Its translation: CASSLAYDRGSSYEQYF.

In this sample, this clonotype turned up a few times. The gene calls are TRBV6-1 and TRBJ1-1; D may be TRBD1 (5 bases). The V gene's germline CDR1 is MNHNS and CDR2 SASEGT. V was trimmed by 8 bases and J by 7 bases, leaving 17 bases between them. The CDR3 has 13 residues. DNA for the CDR3: TGTGCCAGCTTTGTCGGGGGTGCTGGTGAAGCTTTCTTT. Encoded protein: CASFVGGAGEAFF.

This clonotype showed up many times. The V gene is TRBV29-1, the J gene TRBJ2-5, with 16 bases identical to TRBD2. Trimming took 6 bases from V and 2 from J; bases not matched to a gene: 6. The CDR3 is made up of 16 amino acids. Per the germline V gene, CDR1 is SQVTM and CDR2 is ANQGSEA. The CDR3 DNA sequence: TGCAGCGTACCGGGACTAGCGGGAGGGCCTCAAGAGACCCAGTACTTC. Amino acids: CSVPGLAGGPQETQYF. Full variable domain (remainder filled in from reference TRBV29-1 and TRBJ2-5): SAVISQKPSRDICQRGTSLTIQCQVDSQVTMMFWYRQQPGQSLTLIATANQGSEATYESGFVIDKFPISRPNLTFSTLTVSNMSPEDSSIYLCSVPGLAGGPQETQYFGPGTRLLVL.

This clonotype was counted at least ten times. The chain combines TRBV12-3 or TRBV12-4 with TRBJ2-5, with D perhaps matching TRBD2 (5 bases). Trimming cost V 4 bases and J 5 bases, with 17 bases left between them. This CDR3 region has 15 residues. The CDR3 region has the DNA TGTGCCAGCAGTTCCGACTGGGAGTTAGGGGAGACCCAGTACTTC. Translating gives CASSSDWELGETQYF.

This clonotype was recorded many times. The CDR3 DNA sequence: TGTGCCAGCAGCTTTCCGTCAAGGGAGACCCAGTACTTC. This sequence encodes CASSFPSRETQYF. The rearrangement uses TRBV7-9 and TRBJ2-5; no clear D. Trimming took 3 bases from V and 5 from J, leaving 10 bases between them. The CDR3 covers 13 residues. The germline gives CDR1 SEHNR, CDR2 FQNEAQ (reference sequence).

This chain links TRBV9 with TRBJ1-2; D is unclear. From germline, CDR1 is SGDLS and CDR2 YYNGEE. This CDR3 spans 13 amino acids. Trimming removed 6 bases from V and 0 bases from J, with 9 bases in between. CDR3 sequence reads: CASIGGSNYGYTF. CDR3 bases: TGTGCCAGCATCGGCGGCTCTAACTATGGCTACACCTTC.

In this sample, this clonotype turned up many times. The chain is built from TRBV7-9 and TRBJ2-7; 8 positions agree with TRBD1. The CDR3 extends over 12 amino acids. Germline loops: CDR1 SEHNR, CDR2 FQNEAQ (reference sequence). The V and J ends lost 5 bases and 5 bases, in that order; junction bases with no gene match: 2. The CDR3 is CASSTQGDEQYF. In DNA form, the CDR3 reads TGTGCCAGCAGCACACAGGGGGACGAGCAGTACTTC.

The chain combines TRBV9 with TRBJ2-3; 8 bases are a match to TRBD2. V was pared by 3 bases and J by 4 bases, with 7 bases of the junction left unmatched. The CDR3 extends over 15 amino acids. Germline V gene sequence: CDR1 SGDLS, CDR2 YYNGEE. CDR3 region: CASSAGGGESDTQYF. The CDR3 bases are TGTGCCAGCAGCGCCGGGGGGGGTGAGTCAGATACGCAGTATTTT.

This chain joins TRBV11-2 and TRBJ1-1; no reliable D call. Trimming removed 0 bases at V and 6 bases at J, with 20 bases between. This CDR3 is built from 17 residues. Germline loops: CDR1 SGHAT, CDR2 FQNNGV. The CDR3 sequence: CASSLDLPRMLSPEAFF. CDR3 nucleotides: TGTGCCAGCAGCTTAGATCTCCCCCGGATGTTGAGCCCTGAAGCTTTCTTT.

The chain's CDR3 is CASSQGLAGSTRGETQYF. The CDR3 region has the DNA TGTGCCAGCAGCCAAGGGTTAGCGGGATCCACCAGAGGAGAGACCCAGTACTTC. The V gene is TRBV3-1, the J gene TRBJ2-5; 8 bases align to TRBD2. V lost 1 base and J lost 4; bases outside the gene matches: 14. This CDR3 is 18 amino acids long. Germline-derived CDR1 and CDR2 are LGHDT and YNNKEL (reference sequence).

The chain links TRBV6-4 to TRBJ2-6, with D unclear. V shed 0 bases and J shed 1 base, with 7 bases lying between them. The CDR3 is made up of 16 amino acids. Germline V gives CDR1 MRHNA, CDR2 SNTAGT. The CDR3 DNA sequence: TGTGCCAGCAGTGACTCATCCAGGTCTGGGGCCAACGTCCTGACTTTC. Translating it yields CASSDSSRSGANVLTF.

The rearrangement uses TRBV20-1 and TRBJ2-7; TRBD1 aligns across 11 bases. CDR3 length equals 15 residues. The germline V gene has CDR1 DFQATT and CDR2 SNEGSKA (reference sequence). Trimming at V came to 3 bases and at J to 3 bases, leaving 7 bases not matched to a gene. The CDR3 reads CSARDRGRSGYEQYF. The CDR3, as DNA: TGCAGTGCTAGGGACAGGGGGCGGAGCGGCTACGAGCAGTACTTC.

This chain joins TRBV2 and TRBJ1-1; D gene ambiguous. V was clipped by 2 bases and J by 4 bases, with 11 bases between them. Germline CDR1 and CDR2: SNHLY and FYNNEI. The CDR3 runs to 14 residues. The CDR3 is CASSEISGFTEAFF. CDR3 DNA: TGTGCCAGCAGTGAAATTTCGGGTTTCACTGAAGCTTTCTTT.